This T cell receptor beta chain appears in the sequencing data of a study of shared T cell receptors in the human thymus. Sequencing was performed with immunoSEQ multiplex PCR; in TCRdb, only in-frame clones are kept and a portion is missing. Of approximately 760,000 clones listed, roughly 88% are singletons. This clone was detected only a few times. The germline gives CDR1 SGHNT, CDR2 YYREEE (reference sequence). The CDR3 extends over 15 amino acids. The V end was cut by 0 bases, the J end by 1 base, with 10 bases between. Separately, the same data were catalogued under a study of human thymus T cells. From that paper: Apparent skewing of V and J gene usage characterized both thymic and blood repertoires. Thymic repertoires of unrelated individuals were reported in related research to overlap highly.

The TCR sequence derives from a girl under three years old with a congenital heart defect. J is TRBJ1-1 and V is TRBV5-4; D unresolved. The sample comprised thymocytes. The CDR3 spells CASSLGGVTNTEAFF. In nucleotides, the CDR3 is TGTGCCAGCAGCTTGGGGGGAGTCACGAACACTGAAGCTTTCTTT.